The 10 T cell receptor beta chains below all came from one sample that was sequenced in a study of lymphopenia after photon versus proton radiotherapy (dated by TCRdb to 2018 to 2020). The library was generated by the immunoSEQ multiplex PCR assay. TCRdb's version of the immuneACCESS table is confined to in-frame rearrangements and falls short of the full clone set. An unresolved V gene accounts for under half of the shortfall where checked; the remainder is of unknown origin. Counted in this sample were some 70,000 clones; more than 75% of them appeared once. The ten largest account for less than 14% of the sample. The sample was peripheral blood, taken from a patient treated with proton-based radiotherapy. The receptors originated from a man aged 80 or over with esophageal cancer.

The CDR3 DNA follows: TGTGCCAGCAGCTTAGGGATGGGAGTATTCGAGCAGTACTTC. It codes for CASSLGMGVFEQYF. The chain joins TRBV7-9 to TRBJ2-7, with a weak D call TRBD2 (5 bases). V was cut by 1 base and J by 6 bases, with 13 bases left in between. The CDR3 extends over 14 amino acids. The germline V gene encodes CDR1 SEHNR and CDR2 FQNEAQ (reference sequence). The full variable domain, rest sourced from reference TRBV7-9 and TRBJ2-7, is DTGVSQNPRHKITKRGQNVTFRCDPISEHNRLYWYRQTLGQGPEFLTYFQNEAQLEKSRLLSDRFSAERPKGSFSTLEIQRTEQGDSAMYLCASSLGMGVFEQYFGPGTRLTVT.

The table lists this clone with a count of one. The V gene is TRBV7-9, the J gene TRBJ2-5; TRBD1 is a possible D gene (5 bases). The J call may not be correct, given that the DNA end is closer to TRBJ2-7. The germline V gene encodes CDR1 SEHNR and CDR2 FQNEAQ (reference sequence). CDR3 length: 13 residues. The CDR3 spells CASSIDSAYEQYF. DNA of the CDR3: TGTGCCAGCAGCATTGACAGTGCCTACGAGCAGTACTTC.

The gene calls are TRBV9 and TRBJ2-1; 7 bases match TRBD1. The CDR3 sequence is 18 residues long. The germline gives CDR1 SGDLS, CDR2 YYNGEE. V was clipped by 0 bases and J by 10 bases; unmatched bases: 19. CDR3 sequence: CASSVDRGVDRVGIEQFF. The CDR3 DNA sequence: TGTGCCAGCAGCGTAGATCGGGGTGTAGACAGGGTAGGTATCGAGCAGTTCTTC.

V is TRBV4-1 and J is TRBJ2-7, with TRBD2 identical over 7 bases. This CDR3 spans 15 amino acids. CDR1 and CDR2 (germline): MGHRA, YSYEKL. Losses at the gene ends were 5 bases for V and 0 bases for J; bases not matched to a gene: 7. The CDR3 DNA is TGCGCCAGCAGCTATACTAGCGTGAGCTCCTACGAGCAGTACTTC. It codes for CASSYTSVSSYEQYF.

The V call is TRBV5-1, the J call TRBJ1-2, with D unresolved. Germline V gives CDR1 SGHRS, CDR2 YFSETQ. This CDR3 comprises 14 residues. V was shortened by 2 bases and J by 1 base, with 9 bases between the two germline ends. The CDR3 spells CASSFSSDNYGYTF. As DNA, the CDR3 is TGCGCCAGCAGCTTTTCGTCTGATAACTATGGCTACACCTTC.

CDR3 in amino acids: CASSPGGGFYNEQFF. Here the CDR3 DNA reads TGTGCCAGCTCGCCGGGGGGGGGTTTCTACAATGAGCAGTTCTTC. The chain combines TRBV18 with TRBJ2-1; 8 positions match TRBD2. After removal of 6 bases from V and 3 bases from J, the junction contained 7 bases not matched to a gene. The length of the CDR3 is 15 residues. Germline CDR1 reads KGHSH; CDR2 reads LQKENI.

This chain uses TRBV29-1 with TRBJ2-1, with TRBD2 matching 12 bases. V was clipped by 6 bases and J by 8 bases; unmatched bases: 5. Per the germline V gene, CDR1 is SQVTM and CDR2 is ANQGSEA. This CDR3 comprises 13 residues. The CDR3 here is CSVARLAGDEQFF. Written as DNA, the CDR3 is TGCAGCGTAGCTAGACTAGCGGGAGATGAGCAGTTCTTC.

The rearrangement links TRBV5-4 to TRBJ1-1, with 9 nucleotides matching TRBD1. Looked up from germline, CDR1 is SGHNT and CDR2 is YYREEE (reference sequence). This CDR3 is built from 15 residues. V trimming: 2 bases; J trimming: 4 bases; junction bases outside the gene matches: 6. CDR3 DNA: TGTGCCAGCAGCTTTGGTACAGGGGGCTTCACTGAAGCTTTCTTT. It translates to CASSFGTGGFTEAFF.

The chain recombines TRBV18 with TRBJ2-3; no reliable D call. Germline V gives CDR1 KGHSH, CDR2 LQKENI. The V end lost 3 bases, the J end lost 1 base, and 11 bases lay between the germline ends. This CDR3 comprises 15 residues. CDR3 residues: CASSPFGRRTDTQYF. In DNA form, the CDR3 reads TGTGCCAGCTCACCTTTCGGGCGCCGCACAGATACGCAGTATTTT.

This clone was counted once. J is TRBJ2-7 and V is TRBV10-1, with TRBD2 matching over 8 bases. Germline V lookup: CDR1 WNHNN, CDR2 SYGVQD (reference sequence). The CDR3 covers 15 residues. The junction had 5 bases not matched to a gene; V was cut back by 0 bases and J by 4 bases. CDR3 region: CASSESLAGSYEQYF. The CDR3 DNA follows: TGCGCCAGCAGTGAGTCGTTAGCGGGGTCATACGAGCAGTACTTC.